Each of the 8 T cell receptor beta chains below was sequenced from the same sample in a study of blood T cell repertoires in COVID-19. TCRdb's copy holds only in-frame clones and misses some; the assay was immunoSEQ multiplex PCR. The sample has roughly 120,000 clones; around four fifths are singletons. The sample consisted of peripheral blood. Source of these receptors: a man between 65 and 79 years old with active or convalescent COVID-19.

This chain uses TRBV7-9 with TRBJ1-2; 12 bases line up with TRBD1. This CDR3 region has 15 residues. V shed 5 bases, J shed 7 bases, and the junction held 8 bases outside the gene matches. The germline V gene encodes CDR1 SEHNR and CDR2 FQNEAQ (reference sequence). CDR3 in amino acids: CASSPPGQGALGYTF. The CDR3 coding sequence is TGTGCCAGCAGCCCGCCGGGACAGGGGGCGCTTGGCTACACCTTC.

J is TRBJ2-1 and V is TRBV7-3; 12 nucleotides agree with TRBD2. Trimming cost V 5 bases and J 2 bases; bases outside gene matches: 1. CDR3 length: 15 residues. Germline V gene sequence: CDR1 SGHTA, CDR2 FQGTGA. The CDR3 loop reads CASSRLAGAYNEQFF. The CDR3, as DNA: TGTGCCAGCAGCAGACTAGCGGGAGCCTACAATGAGCAGTTCTTC.

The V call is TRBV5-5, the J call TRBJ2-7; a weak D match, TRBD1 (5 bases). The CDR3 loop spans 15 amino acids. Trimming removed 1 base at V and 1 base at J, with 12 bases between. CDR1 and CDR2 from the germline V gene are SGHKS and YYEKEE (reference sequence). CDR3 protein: CASSLLGTGSYEQYF. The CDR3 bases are TGTGCCAGCAGCTTGTTAGGAACAGGATCCTACGAGCAGTACTTC.

The CDR3 loop reads CASSTLAGGSYEQYF. For the CDR3, the DNA is TGTGCCAGCAGTACCCTAGCGGGGGGTTCCTACGAGCAGTACTTC. The chain uses TRBV6-5 and TRBJ2-7; 11 bases line up with TRBD2. Germline CDR1 MNHEY, CDR2 SVGAGI. The CDR3 is made up of 15 amino acids. V was pared by 5 bases and J by 1 base, with 4 bases of the junction left unmatched.

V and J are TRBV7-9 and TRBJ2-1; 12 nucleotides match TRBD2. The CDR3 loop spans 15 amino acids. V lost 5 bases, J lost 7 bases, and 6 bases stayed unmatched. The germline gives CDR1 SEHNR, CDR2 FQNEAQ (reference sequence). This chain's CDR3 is CASSPGGLAGNEQFF. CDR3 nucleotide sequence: TGTGCCAGCAGCCCCGGGGGACTAGCGGGTAATGAGCAGTTCTTC. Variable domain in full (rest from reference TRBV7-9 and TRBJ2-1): DTGVSQNPRHKITKRGQNVTFRCDPISEHNRLYWYRQTLGQGPEFLTYFQNEAQLEKSRLLSDRFSAERPKGSFSTLEIQRTEQGDSAMYLCASSPGGLAGNEQFFGPGTRLTVL.

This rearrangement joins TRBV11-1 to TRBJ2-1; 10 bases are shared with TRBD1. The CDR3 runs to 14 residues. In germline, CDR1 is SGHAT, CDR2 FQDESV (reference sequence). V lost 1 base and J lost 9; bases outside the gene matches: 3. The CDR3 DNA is TGTGCCAGCAGCTTAGGACAGGGGGCGGGTGAGCAGTTCTTC. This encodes CASSLGQGAGEQFF.

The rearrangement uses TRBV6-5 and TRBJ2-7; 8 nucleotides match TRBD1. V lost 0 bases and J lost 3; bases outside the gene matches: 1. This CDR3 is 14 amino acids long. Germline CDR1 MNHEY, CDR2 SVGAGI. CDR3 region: CASSYSDRGYEQYF. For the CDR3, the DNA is TGTGCCAGCAGTTACTCCGACAGGGGCTACGAGCAGTACTTC.

In DNA, the CDR3 is TGTGCCAGCAGCCAACAGGGGGCTTCTTCACCCCTCCACTTT. Its protein product is CASSQQGASSPLHF. V usage is TRBV7-9 and J usage is TRBJ1-6; 9 bases map to TRBD1. Looked up from germline, CDR1 is SEHNR and CDR2 is FQNEAQ (reference sequence). The V and J ends lost 5 bases and 9 bases, in that order; junction bases with no gene match: 5. The length of the CDR3 is 14 residues.